These 2 T cell receptor beta chains came from one sample sequenced in a study of blood T cell repertoires in COVID-19. TCRdb's copy holds only in-frame clones and misses some; the assay was immunoSEQ multiplex PCR. The sample contains roughly 76,000 clones, roughly nine tenths of which appear only once. The specimen was peripheral blood. The origin of the receptors is a man over 45 with acute or convalescent COVID-19.

The count of this clone is one. CDR3 region: CASSFDEVSQEQYV. In DNA, the CDR3 is TGTGCCAGCAGCTTTGACGAGGTTTCGCAAGAGCAGTACGTC. This chain links TRBV7-2 with TRBJ2-7; D gene unclear. The CDR3 contains 14 residues. Germline CDR1 is SGHTA and CDR2 is FQGNSA. V lost 3 bases and J lost 7, with 16 bases in between.

The J gene is TRBJ1-1, the V gene TRBV30; 8 positions agree with TRBD1. The CDR3 sequence is 13 residues long. The trim removed 5 bases at V and 4 bases at J, leaving 6 bases unmatched. CDR1 and CDR2 (germline): GTSNPN, SVGIG (reference sequence). The CDR3 nucleotides are TGTGCCTGGGGGGTACAGGGGGGCACTGAAGCTTTCTTT. Amino acids: CAWGVQGGTEAFF.